This TCR beta chain was captured by sequencing in a study of T-cell reconstitution after alpha-beta-depleted transplantation in children. This clonotype appeared many times. Researchers prepared the TCRbeta library using unique molecular identifiers, the study reports. TCRdb processed the PCR reads anew with MiXCR; each CDR3 protein has one entry. The profile shows some 200,000 distinct CDR3 sequences, more than 12% of them singletons. J gave up 6 bases and V 3 bases, and 11 bases lay outside the gene matches. This CDR3 spans 17 amino acids. Germline-derived CDR1 and CDR2 are LGHNA and YNFKEQ. V is TRBV4-2 and J is TRBJ2-2; 9 nucleotides align to TRBD2. This specimen was PBMCs from the stem cell graft donor, taken from the stem cell graft. The receptor comes from a human donor who donated a stem cell graft to a child with acute lymphoblastic leukemia. The CDR3 is CASSHRLAGERAGELFF. CDR3 DNA: TGTGCCAGCAGCCACCGTTTAGCGGGAGAGCGGGCCGGGGAGCTGTTTTTT.